Listed below are T cell receptor beta chains from one sample, sequenced in a study of shared clonotypes between healthy human individuals. Generated by immunoSEQ multiplex PCR, the TCRdb table keeps only in-frame clones and is missing some. The sample contains a few hundred thousand clones, about 74% of which appear only once. The sequenced sample was memory CD4+ T cells sorted from blood. These receptors came from a man aged 25 to 40 in good health. The CDR3 runs from the conserved cysteine through the conserved F or W. The order of the fields is J gene, clone size, V gene, D gene, CDR3 protein, CDR3 DNA. D genes are given only for firm matches. Some rows have no size entry. The others give once, few or many, or a class for an expanded clone.

TRBJ1-3 | - | TRBV18 | - | CASSPTTVWGLGNTIYF | TGTGCCAGCTCACCAACCACCGTCTGGGGGCTGGGAAACACCATATATTTT
TRBJ2-6 | - | TRBV5-1 | TRBD2 | CASSLMASGAGAANVLTF | TGCGCCAGCAGCTTGATGGCTAGCGGGGCTGGTGCGGCCAACGTCCTGACTTTC
TRBJ1-2 | once | TRBV5-1 | - | CASSLDRGYTF | TGCGCCAGCAGCTTAGACAGAGGCTACACCTTC
TRBJ1-4 | - | TRBV4-2 | TRBD1 | CASSHQQGQGEKLFF | TGTGCCAGCAGCCACCAACAGGGGCAGGGTGAAAAACTGTTTTTT
TRBJ2-2 | many | TRBV7-2 | - | CASSLGYGDGELFF | TGTGCCAGCAGCCTGGGATACGGTGACGGGGAGCTGTTTTTT
TRBJ2-1 | - | TRBV29-1 | - | CSVVVDYNEQFF | TGCAGCGTTGTGGTAGACTACAATGAGCAGTTCTTC
TRBJ2-7 | - | TRBV4-2 | - | CASSQDRLSYEQYF | TGTGCCAGCAGCCAAGACCGACTATCCTACGAGCAGTACTTC
TRBJ1-1 | - | TRBV18 | - | CASSPQGGGTEAFF | TGTGCCAGCTCACCACAAGGAGGAGGTACTGAAGCTTTCTTT
TRBJ2-4 | once | TRBV5-5 | TRBD2 | CASSEGLAENIQYF | TGTGCCAGCAGCGAGGGACTAGCGGAAAACATTCAGTACTTC
TRBJ2-1 | - | TRBV6-1 | TRBD1 | CASSRDRGSGNEQFF | TGTGCCAGCAGCAGGGACAGGGGATCCGGCAATGAGCAGTTCTTC
TRBJ1-4 | - | TRBV4-1 | - | CASSQDRAGEKLFF | TGCGCCAGCAGCCAAGACAGGGCGGGTGAAAAACTGTTTTTT
TRBJ2-7 | - | TRBV14 | - | CASSQDLDSGQYF | TGTGCCAGCAGCCAAGATCTGGATTCCGGGCAGTACTTC
TRBJ1-5 | - | TRBV19 | TRBD1 | CASTVGTAGQPQHF | TGTGCCAGTACCGTAGGGACAGCCGGTCAGCCCCAGCATTTT
TRBJ2-2 | once | TRBV15 | TRBD1 | CATSRDRGGVELFF | TGTGCCACCAGCAGAGATAGAGGGGGCGTGGAGCTGTTTTTT
TRBJ1-4 | few | TRBV19 | - | CASSRSLTTNEKLFF | TGTGCCAGTAGTCGCAGCCTAACAACTAATGAAAAACTGTTTTTT
TRBJ2-7 | - | TRBV7-6 | - | CASSKLGAEGEQYF | TGTGCCAGCAGCAAACTGGGAGCCGAAGGCGAGCAGTACTTC
TRBJ1-2 | - | TRBV18 | TRBD1 | CASSLGQDYYGYTF | TGTGCCAGCTCACTCGGACAGGATTACTATGGCTACACCTTC
TRBJ2-6 | few | TRBV25-1 | - | CASSADSGANVLTF | TGTGCCAGCAGTGCGGACTCTGGGGCCAACGTCCTGACTTTC
TRBJ2-7 | - | TRBV5-5 | TRBD2 | CASSLRLAGASYEQYF | TGTGCCAGCAGCTTGCGACTAGCGGGAGCTTCCTACGAGCAGTACTTC
TRBJ1-3 | once | TRBV29-1 | - | CSVVGQTRHKGNTIYF | TGCAGCGTTGTTGGCCAGACTCGGCATAAAGGAAACACCATATATTTT
TRBJ1-1 | once | TRBV6-6 | - | CASSYPGRLNTEAFF | TGTGCCAGCAGTTACCCCGGACGGCTGAACACTGAAGCTTTCTTT
TRBJ1-1 | - | TRBV7-9 | - | CASSSHGGTEAFF | TGTGCCAGCAGCTCCCACGGGGGGACTGAAGCTTTCTTT
TRBJ2-2 | - | TRBV5-5 | TRBD1 | CASSPGQGRTGELFF | TGTGCCAGCAGCCCGGGACAGGGGCGCACCGGGGAGCTGTTTTTT
TRBJ2-1 | - | TRBV7-6 | TRBD1 | CASSLGTGWMDEQFF | TGTGCCAGCAGCTTAGGGACAGGGTGGATGGATGAGCAGTTCTTC
TRBJ2-2 | - | TRBV19 | TRBD1 | CASRDREPGELFF | TGTGCCAGTAGAGACAGGGAGCCCGGGGAGCTGTTTTTT
TRBJ1-6 | few | TRBV18 | - | CASSRTNSPLHF | TGTGCCAGCTCACGAACCAATTCACCCCTCCACTTT
TRBJ1-1 | - | TRBV18 | - | CASSLSGVNTEAFF | TGTGCCAGCTCACTTAGCGGGGTGAACACTGAAGCTTTCTTT
TRBJ2-2 | - | TRBV5-1 | TRBD1 | CASSSRTGGVIGELFF | TGCGCCAGCAGCTCTCGGACAGGGGGCGTTATCGGGGAGCTGTTTTTT
TRBJ2-3 | - | TRBV19 | - | CASSIPGTTDTQYF | TGTGCCAGTAGTATTCCCGGCACCACAGATACGCAGTATTTT
TRBJ1-2 | - | TRBV7-3 | - | CASSHPVKGPLVYGYTF | TGTGCCAGCAGTCACCCCGTCAAGGGGCCCCTAGTCTATGGCTACACCTTC